This TCR beta chain was observed in a study of T cell responses to AZD1222 COVID-19 vaccine. Study information: The study pooled second doses at about 4 or about 12 weeks. Overall study results and limits: Two AZD1222 administrations were followed by greater Spike-specific TCR breadth and depth. Donors in the cohort were predominantly white British and more often female, and clonal diversity was possibly underestimated.

As to this clone: What it recognizes is unknown.

This CDR3 contains 13 residues. Germline-derived CDR1 and CDR2 are LGHNA and YNFKEQ. V dropped 0 bases and J dropped 8 bases, with 7 bases sitting between them. Some clones are missing from TCRdb's copy, which holds only in-frame ones; the method was immunoSEQ multiplex PCR. The sample comprises approximately 73,000 clones, around four fifths of which are singletons, and 2.5% to 3% rests with the top ten. This clonotype was sampled from an adult in good health. Sequencing used peripheral blood, obtained on day 0 of AZD1222 vaccination. This sequence joins TRBV4-2 and TRBJ1-4; no firm D call. In DNA, the CDR3 is TGTGCCAGCAGCCAAGATGGGTCCGAAAAACTGTTTTTT. It translates to CASSQDGSEKLFF.